This T cell receptor (beta chain) was documented in a study of identical twins. TCRdb re-analysed the 5' RACE reads in MiXCR, keeping a single row per CDR3 protein. The profile shows fewer than 900,000 distinct CDR3 sequences, 21% of them singletons. V was shortened by 8 bases and J by 5 bases, with 10 bases between the two germline ends. Germline CDR1 SGDLS, CDR2 YYNGEE. The CDR3 has 12 residues. The sample was also linked to a second study, of T cells expressing NK-cell markers.

The chain combines TRBV9 with TRBJ2-2, with D possibly TRBD2 on 6 matching bases. This clonotype originated in a young woman in good health. Sample: PBMCs. CDR3 region: CASGTWTGELFF. CDR3 in DNA: TGTGCCAGTGGGACTTGGACCGGGGAGCTGTTTTTT. The full variable domain, its missing parts supplied by reference TRBV9 and TRBJ2-2, is DSGVTQTPKHLITATGQRVTLRCSPRSGDLSVYWYQQSLDQGLQFLIQYYNGEERAKGNILERFSAQQFPDLHSELNLSSLELGDSALYFCASGTWTGELFFGEGSRLTVL.